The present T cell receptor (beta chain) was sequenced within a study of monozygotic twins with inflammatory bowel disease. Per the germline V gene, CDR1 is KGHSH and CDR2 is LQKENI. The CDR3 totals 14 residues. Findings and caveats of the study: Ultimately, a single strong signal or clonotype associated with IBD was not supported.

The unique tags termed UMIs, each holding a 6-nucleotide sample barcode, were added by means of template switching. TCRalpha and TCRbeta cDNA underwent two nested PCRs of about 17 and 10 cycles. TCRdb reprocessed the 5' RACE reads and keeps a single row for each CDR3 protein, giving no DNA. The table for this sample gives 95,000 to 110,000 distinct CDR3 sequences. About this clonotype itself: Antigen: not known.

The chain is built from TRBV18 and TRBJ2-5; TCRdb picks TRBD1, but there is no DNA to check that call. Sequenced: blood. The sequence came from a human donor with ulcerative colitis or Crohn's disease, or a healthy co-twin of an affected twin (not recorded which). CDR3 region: CASSPDKGYETQYF.